This is a list of T cell receptor beta chains from one sample in a study of cytomegalovirus exposure and HLA in healthy donors. Produced via immunoSEQ multiplex PCR; TCRdb's table is partial and in-frame only. The sample lists some 200,000 clones, roughly 70% occurring once. The sample taken for sequencing was PBMCs. The receptors stem from a man aged 35 to 55 in good health and CMV-seropositive. Both conserved end residues are part of each CDR3. The order of the fields is CDR3 protein, CDR3 DNA, D gene, V gene, J gene, clone size. D genes are given only for firm matches. Clone sizes are given selectively: once, few, many, or a class where the clone is expanded.

CDR3 protein: CASSEAGAGVKTQYF
CDR3 DNA: TGTGCCAGCAGTGAGGCGGGGGCCGGAGTAAAGACCCAGTACTTC
D gene: NA
V gene: TRBV2
J gene: TRBJ2-5
clone size: NA

CDR3 protein: CASNPGQGSQPQHF
CDR3 DNA: TGTGCCAGTAACCCGGGACAGGGATCTCAGCCCCAGCATTTT
D gene: TRBD1
V gene: TRBV19
J gene: TRBJ1-5
clone size: NA

CDR3 protein: CASSLDSPGDNSPLHF
CDR3 DNA: TGCGCCAGCAGCTTGGATTCGCCAGGGGATAATTCACCCCTCCACTTT
D gene: NA
V gene: TRBV5-1
J gene: TRBJ1-6
clone size: NA

CDR3 protein: CASSERSGANVLTF
CDR3 DNA: TGTGCCAGCAGTGAACGCTCTGGGGCCAACGTCCTGACTTTC
D gene: NA
V gene: TRBV2
J gene: TRBJ2-6
clone size: NA

CDR3 protein: CASSTDSSYEQYF
CDR3 DNA: TGTGCCAGCAGCACGGACAGCTCCTACGAGCAGTACTTC
D gene: NA
V gene: TRBV11-2
J gene: TRBJ2-7
clone size: NA

CDR3 protein: CATSRDLMWESEQYF
CDR3 DNA: TGTGCCACCAGCAGAGATCTGATGTGGGAGAGCGAGCAGTACTTC
D gene: NA
V gene: TRBV15
J gene: TRBJ2-7
clone size: once

CDR3 protein: CASSFRDRVSYNEQFF
CDR3 DNA: TGTGCCAGCAGTTTCCGGGACAGGGTATCCTACAATGAGCAGTTCTTC
D gene: TRBD1
V gene: TRBV6-6
J gene: TRBJ2-1
clone size: NA

CDR3 protein: CASSQSGGAETDTQYF
CDR3 DNA: TGTGCCAGCAGCCAGTCGGGGGGGGCCGAAACAGATACGCAGTATTTT
D gene: TRBD2
V gene: TRBV4-2
J gene: TRBJ2-3
clone size: NA

CDR3 protein: CASGEGGNPEAFF
CDR3 DNA: TGTGCCAGTGGCGAGGGTGGGAATCCTGAAGCTTTCTTT
D gene: NA
V gene: TRBV19
J gene: TRBJ1-1
clone size: NA

CDR3 protein: CASRGTGGGEEKLFF
CDR3 DNA: TGTGCCAGCAGAGGGACAGGGGGCGGTGAGGAAAAACTGTTTTTT
D gene: TRBD1
V gene: TRBV6-5
J gene: TRBJ1-4
clone size: NA

CDR3 protein: CASSERERQETQYF
CDR3 DNA: TGTGCCAGCAGCGAGCGAGAGAGGCAGGAGACCCAGTACTTC
D gene: NA
V gene: TRBV4-2
J gene: TRBJ2-5
clone size: NA

CDR3 protein: CASSSEGGYGYTF
CDR3 DNA: TGTGCCAGCAGCAGTGAAGGGGGCTATGGCTACACCTTC
D gene: NA
V gene: TRBV2
J gene: TRBJ1-2
clone size: NA

CDR3 protein: CASSEAGEAFF
CDR3 DNA: TGTGCCAGCAGTGAGGCCGGGGAAGCTTTCTTT
D gene: NA
V gene: TRBV28
J gene: TRBJ1-1
clone size: NA

CDR3 protein: CASSLHPGQGGTGELFF
CDR3 DNA: TGTGCCAGCAGCTTACATCCAGGACAGGGAGGCACCGGGGAGCTGTTTTTT
D gene: TRBD1
V gene: TRBV7-3
J gene: TRBJ2-2
clone size: few

CDR3 protein: CASMSEGRNEQFF
CDR3 DNA: TGTGCCAGCATGAGTGAGGGTCGCAATGAGCAGTTCTTC
D gene: NA
V gene: TRBV27
J gene: TRBJ2-1
clone size: NA

CDR3 protein: CASSTRDRPYEQYF
CDR3 DNA: TGTGCCAGTAGTACCCGGGACAGACCCTACGAGCAGTACTTC
D gene: TRBD1
V gene: TRBV19
J gene: TRBJ2-7
clone size: NA

CDR3 protein: CASSLLDSKNIQYF
CDR3 DNA: TGTGCCAGCAGTTTATTAGACAGCAAAAACATTCAGTACTTC
D gene: NA
V gene: TRBV27
J gene: TRBJ2-4
clone size: NA

CDR3 protein: CASSSRDSWIDGYTF
CDR3 DNA: TGTGCCAGCAGCTCGAGGGACAGTTGGATCGATGGCTACACCTTC
D gene: TRBD1
V gene: TRBV9
J gene: TRBJ1-2
clone size: NA

CDR3 protein: CASSPGLPYERYF
CDR3 DNA: TGTGCCAGCTCACCAGGTCTACCTTACGAGCGGTACTTC
D gene: NA
V gene: TRBV18
J gene: TRBJ2-7
clone size: NA

CDR3 protein: CASRRGDQPQHF
CDR3 DNA: TGTGCCAGCAGACGCGGCGATCAGCCCCAGCATTTT
D gene: NA
V gene: TRBV28
J gene: TRBJ1-5
clone size: NA

CDR3 protein: CSSSYGTGLTGELFF
CDR3 DNA: TGTTCCAGCAGTTATGGGACAGGGTTGACCGGGGAGCTGTTTTTT
D gene: TRBD1
V gene: TRBV7-9
J gene: TRBJ2-2
clone size: NA

CDR3 protein: CASSTGQGAEAFF
CDR3 DNA: TGCGCCAGCAGCACCGGACAGGGAGCTGAAGCTTTCTTT
D gene: TRBD1
V gene: TRBV5-1
J gene: TRBJ1-1
clone size: few

CDR3 protein: CSVGLPGNTIYF
CDR3 DNA: TGCAGCGTTGGGCTGCCGGGAAACACCATATATTTT
D gene: NA
V gene: TRBV29-1
J gene: TRBJ1-3
clone size: few

CDR3 protein: CASSLLAGGQNEQFF
CDR3 DNA: TGTGCCAGCAGCTTACTAGCGGGGGGACAAAATGAGCAGTTCTTC
D gene: TRBD2
V gene: TRBV7-9
J gene: TRBJ2-1
clone size: NA

CDR3 protein: CASSYTGLNTEAFF
CDR3 DNA: TGTGCCAGCAGTTATACAGGGTTGAACACTGAAGCTTTCTTT
D gene: NA
V gene: TRBV6-6
J gene: TRBJ1-1
clone size: few

CDR3 protein: CASSLSYASNQPQHF
CDR3 DNA: TGCGCCAGCAGCTTGAGCTATGCTAGCAATCAGCCCCAGCATTTT
D gene: NA
V gene: TRBV4-1
J gene: TRBJ1-5
clone size: NA

CDR3 protein: CASSPQLVAFF
CDR3 DNA: TGTGCCAGCAGCCCGCAACTGGTGGCTTTCTTT
D gene: NA
V gene: TRBV7-2
J gene: TRBJ1-1
clone size: NA

CDR3 protein: CASMAGRSYEQYF
CDR3 DNA: TGTGCCAGCATGGCAGGGCGATCCTACGAGCAGTACTTC
D gene: NA
V gene: TRBV6-5
J gene: TRBJ2-7
clone size: NA

CDR3 protein: CASSRMQGYEQYF
CDR3 DNA: TGTGCCAGCAGCCGCATGCAGGGTTACGAGCAGTACTTC
D gene: NA
V gene: TRBV5-6
J gene: TRBJ2-7
clone size: NA

CDR3 protein: CASSSRTGVTYNEQFF
CDR3 DNA: TGTGCCAGCAGCTCCCGGACAGGGGTAACCTACAATGAGCAGTTCTTC
D gene: TRBD1
V gene: TRBV9
J gene: TRBJ2-1
clone size: NA

CDR3 protein: CASSPTGGYTGELFF
CDR3 DNA: TGCGCCAGCAGCCCCACAGGGGGTTACACCGGGGAGCTGTTTTTT
D gene: TRBD1
V gene: TRBV5-1
J gene: TRBJ2-2
clone size: NA

CDR3 protein: CASSPGSEAFF
CDR3 DNA: TGTGCCAGCAGCCCCGGGTCTGAAGCTTTCTTT
D gene: NA
V gene: TRBV6-1
J gene: TRBJ1-1
clone size: once

CDR3 protein: CASSLEYSGNQFF
CDR3 DNA: TGTGCCAGCAGCTTAGAGTACTCGGGAAATCAGTTCTTC
D gene: NA
V gene: TRBV7-8
J gene: TRBJ2-1
clone size: few

CDR3 protein: CASSLAGDYKSVYEQYF
CDR3 DNA: TGCGCCAGCAGCTTGGCGGGGGACTATAAATCGGTCTACGAGCAGTACTTC
D gene: TRBD2
V gene: TRBV5-1
J gene: TRBJ2-7
clone size: NA

CDR3 protein: CASSWGTDPTEAFF
CDR3 DNA: TGTGCCAGCAGCTGGGGCACGGACCCTACTGAAGCTTTCTTT
D gene: NA
V gene: TRBV28
J gene: TRBJ1-1
clone size: NA

CDR3 protein: CASSYSRSGTDTQYF
CDR3 DNA: TGTGCCAGCAGTTACTCGAGGTCAGGGACAGATACGCAGTATTTT
D gene: NA
V gene: TRBV6-5
J gene: TRBJ2-3
clone size: NA

CDR3 protein: CASTPGLASNEQYF
CDR3 DNA: TGTGCCAGCACGCCGGGACTAGCGAGCAACGAGCAGTACTTC
D gene: TRBD2
V gene: TRBV7-2
J gene: TRBJ2-7
clone size: few

CDR3 protein: CASRRQGDTEAFF
CDR3 DNA: TGTGCCAGCAGGCGACAGGGTGACACTGAAGCTTTCTTT
D gene: TRBD1
V gene: TRBV25-1
J gene: TRBJ1-1
clone size: few

CDR3 protein: CASSPAPTGADTQYF
CDR3 DNA: TGTGCCAGCAGCCCCGCCCCGACTGGCGCAGATACGCAGTATTTT
D gene: NA
V gene: TRBV5-6
J gene: TRBJ2-3
clone size: NA

CDR3 protein: CASSILSGQGGNSPLHF
CDR3 DNA: TGTGCCAGCAGCATTCTCTCGGGACAGGGGGGAAATTCACCCCTCCACTTT
D gene: NA
V gene: TRBV21-1
J gene: TRBJ1-6
clone size: NA

CDR3 protein: CSVDVRGHSSSYEQYF
CDR3 DNA: TGCAGCGTTGATGTGAGGGGACATTCGAGCTCCTACGAGCAGTACTTC
D gene: NA
V gene: TRBV29-1
J gene: TRBJ2-7
clone size: NA

CDR3 protein: CASSYDRNTEAFF
CDR3 DNA: TGTGCCAGTAGTTACGACAGGAACACTGAAGCTTTCTTT
D gene: NA
V gene: TRBV19
J gene: TRBJ1-1
clone size: NA

CDR3 protein: CASSLEGGGGRNEQFF
CDR3 DNA: TGTGCCAGCAGCTTGGAAGGTGGGGGGGGGCGGAATGAGCAGTTCTTC
D gene: NA
V gene: TRBV5-4
J gene: TRBJ2-1
clone size: NA

CDR3 protein: CASSRFLLDRGVTGELFF
CDR3 DNA: TGTGCCAGCAGCCGCTTTCTTTTGGACAGGGGGGTTACCGGGGAGCTGTTTTTT
D gene: TRBD1
V gene: TRBV7-9
J gene: TRBJ2-2
clone size: NA

CDR3 protein: CASFRDSPYNEQFF
CDR3 DNA: TGTGCCAGCTTCCGGGACTCCCCGTACAATGAGCAGTTCTTC
D gene: NA
V gene: TRBV2
J gene: TRBJ2-1
clone size: NA

CDR3 protein: CASSLMLGGAIGNYGYTF
CDR3 DNA: TGTGCCAGCAGCTTAATGCTAGGGGGCGCGATAGGTAACTATGGCTACACCTTC
D gene: TRBD1
V gene: TRBV13
J gene: TRBJ1-2
clone size: NA

CDR3 protein: CASSALGDYTF
CDR3 DNA: TGTGCCAGCAGTGCCCTGGGAGACTACACCTTC
D gene: NA
V gene: TRBV6-1
J gene: TRBJ1-2
clone size: few

CDR3 protein: CASSLDPVNNSPLHF
CDR3 DNA: TGTGCCAGCAGCTTGGATCCCGTAAATAATTCACCCCTCCACTTT
D gene: NA
V gene: TRBV5-6
J gene: TRBJ1-6
clone size: NA

CDR3 protein: CASSPWTGYTYNEQFF
CDR3 DNA: TGCGCCAGCAGCCCCTGGACAGGGTATACCTACAATGAGCAGTTCTTC
D gene: TRBD1
V gene: TRBV5-1
J gene: TRBJ2-1
clone size: NA